These 6 T cell receptor beta chains originate from one sample sequenced in a study of cytomegalovirus exposure and HLA in healthy donors. The PCR had 60 Vbeta and 13 Jbeta primers. Generated by immunoSEQ multiplex PCR, the TCRdb table keeps only in-frame clones and is missing some. The table shows approximately 180,000 clones, with 55% to 75% occurring only once. Input material: PBMCs. All receptors derive from a human donor in good health.

This chain uses TRBV10-1 with TRBJ2-7; 11 bases align to TRBD2. Germline-derived CDR1 and CDR2 are WNHNN and SYGVQD (reference sequence). The CDR3 contains 13 residues. The CDR3 coding sequence is TGCGCAGCTAGCGGGGGGTCAACCTACGAGCAGTACTTC. Translation: CAASGGSTYEQYF.

DNA of the CDR3: TGTGCCAGCTCGAGGACTAGCGGGGAGGATACGCAGTATTTT. Protein: CASSRTSGEDTQYF. The chain has TRBV18 and TRBJ2-3; 12 bases are shared with TRBD2. The germline CDR1 and CDR2 sequences are KGHSH and LQKENI. V trimming: 6 bases; J trimming: 6 bases; junction bases outside the gene matches: 4. This CDR3 has 14 residues.

V is TRBV25-1 and J is TRBJ2-1, with D perhaps matching TRBD1 (5 bases). With 6 bases removed from V and 8 bases from J, the gap between germline ends came to 14 bases. This CDR3 contains 13 residues. Germline V CDR1 and CDR2: MGHDK, SYGVNS. The CDR3 region has the DNA TGTGCCAGCAGAACGGAAGGGGCCTATGAGCAGTTCTTC. Translation gives CASRTEGAYEQFF.

The rearrangement links TRBV30 to TRBJ1-2; perhaps TRBD1 as D (6 bases). Germline V gene sequence: CDR1 GTSNPN, CDR2 SVGIG (reference sequence). Trimming stripped 3 bases from V and 0 bases from J, with 14 bases between. This CDR3 spans 15 amino acids. The CDR3 reads CAWSDGGQSNYGYTF. CDR3 DNA sequence: TGTGCCTGGAGCGATGGCGGACAGTCTAACTATGGCTACACCTTC.

This chain connects TRBV2 to TRBJ2-7; TRBD1 agrees at 9 bases. CDR3 length: 14 amino acids. The V gene's germline CDR1 is SNHLY and CDR2 FYNNEI. Unmatched junction bases numbered 10, after V lost 6 bases and J lost 7 bases. In DNA, the CDR3 is TGTGCCAGCAGGCCCGGGACAGGGCTCTTTGAGCAGTACTTC. Residues: CASRPGTGLFEQYF.

Only one count was recorded for this clone. The chain couples TRBV19 to TRBJ2-7; a possible D gene is TRBD2 (7 bases). V was clipped by 3 bases and J by 4 bases, with 16 bases between them. Germline CDR1 reads LNHDA; CDR2 reads SQIVND (reference sequence). The CDR3 covers 15 residues. The CDR3 DNA reads TGTGCCAGTAGTATCGGCGCCGGGGGGCTGTACGAGCAGTACTTC. This codes for CASSIGAGGLYEQYF.